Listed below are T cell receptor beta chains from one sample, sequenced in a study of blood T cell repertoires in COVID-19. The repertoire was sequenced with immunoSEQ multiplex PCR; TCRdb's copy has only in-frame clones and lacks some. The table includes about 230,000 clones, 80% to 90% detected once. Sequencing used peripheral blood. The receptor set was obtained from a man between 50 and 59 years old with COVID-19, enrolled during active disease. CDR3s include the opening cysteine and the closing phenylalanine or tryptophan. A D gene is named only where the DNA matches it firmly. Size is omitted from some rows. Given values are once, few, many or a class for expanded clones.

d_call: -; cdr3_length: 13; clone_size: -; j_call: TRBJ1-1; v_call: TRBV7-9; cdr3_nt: TGTGCCAGCCTCCGACAGGTGAACACTGAAGCTTTCTTT; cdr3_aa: CASLRQVNTEAFF
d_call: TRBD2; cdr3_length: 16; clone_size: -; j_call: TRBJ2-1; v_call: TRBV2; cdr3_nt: TGTGCCAGCAGTAGCGAACTAGCGGGAGGGATGAGTGAGCAGTTCTTC; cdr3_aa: CASSSELAGGMSEQFF
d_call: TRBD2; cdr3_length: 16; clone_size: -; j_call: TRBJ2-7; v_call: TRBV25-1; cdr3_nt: TGTGCCAGCAGTGAATTTGGCGGGGGGACATCCTACGAGCAGTACTTC; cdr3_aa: CASSEFGGGTSYEQYF
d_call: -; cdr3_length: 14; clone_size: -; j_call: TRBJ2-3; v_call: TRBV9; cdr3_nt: TGTGCCAGCAGCGTAGTAGGGGAGGCAGATACGCAGTATTTT; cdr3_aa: CASSVVGEADTQYF
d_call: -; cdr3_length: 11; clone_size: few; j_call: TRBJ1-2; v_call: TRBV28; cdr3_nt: TGTGCCAGCAGCCCAAACTATGGCTACACCTTC; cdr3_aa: CASSPNYGYTF
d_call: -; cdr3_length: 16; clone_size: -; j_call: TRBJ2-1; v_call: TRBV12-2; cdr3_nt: TGTGCAAGTCGCTTAGCGGGACTAGCGGGATGGGATGAGCAGTTCTTC; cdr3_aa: CASRLAGLAGWDEQFF
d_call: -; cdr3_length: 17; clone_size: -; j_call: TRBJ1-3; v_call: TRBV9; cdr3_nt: TGTGCCAGCAGCGTAGCTGGGCAGCTCAGCTCTGGAAACACCATATATTTT; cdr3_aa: CASSVAGQLSSGNTIYF
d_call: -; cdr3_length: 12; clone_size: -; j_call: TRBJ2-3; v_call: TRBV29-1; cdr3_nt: TGCAGCGTTGACGACTCCACAGATACGCAGTATTTT; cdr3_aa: CSVDDSTDTQYF
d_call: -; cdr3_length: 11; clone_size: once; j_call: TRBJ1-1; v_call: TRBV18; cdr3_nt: TGTGCCAGCTCACTACTGTCTGAAGCTTTCTTT; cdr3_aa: CASSLLSEAFF
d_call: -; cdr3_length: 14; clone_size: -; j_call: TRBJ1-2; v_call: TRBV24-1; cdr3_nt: TGTGCCACCAGTGATCAAAAGACAGACTATGGCTACACCTTC; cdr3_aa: CATSDQKTDYGYTF
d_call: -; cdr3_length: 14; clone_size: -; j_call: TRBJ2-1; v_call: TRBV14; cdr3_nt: TGTGCCAGCAGCCTCATAGGACAGAACAATGAGCAGTTCTTC; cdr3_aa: CASSLIGQNNEQFF
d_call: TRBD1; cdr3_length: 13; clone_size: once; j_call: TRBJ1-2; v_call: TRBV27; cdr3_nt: TGTGCCAGCAGTCCCGGGACAGGCTATGGCTACACCTTC; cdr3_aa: CASSPGTGYGYTF
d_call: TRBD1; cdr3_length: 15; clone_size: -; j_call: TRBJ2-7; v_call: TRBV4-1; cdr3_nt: TGCGCCAGCAGCCAAGTGGCGGGACAGGGCTACGAGCAGTACTTC; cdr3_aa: CASSQVAGQGYEQYF
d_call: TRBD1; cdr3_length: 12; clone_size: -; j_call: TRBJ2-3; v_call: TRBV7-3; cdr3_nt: TGTGCCAGTGGGACAGCCACAGATACGCAGTATTTT; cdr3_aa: CASGTATDTQYF
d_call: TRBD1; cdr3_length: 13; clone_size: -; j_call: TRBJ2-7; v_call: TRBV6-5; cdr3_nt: TGTGCCAGCAGTCGGGACAGGGGTGGCGAGCAGTACTTC; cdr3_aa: CASSRDRGGEQYF
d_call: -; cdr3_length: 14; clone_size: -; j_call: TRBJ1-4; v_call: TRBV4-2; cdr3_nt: TGTGCCAGCAGCCAAGGGGGGGTCGGTGAAAAACTGTTTTTT; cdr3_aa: CASSQGGVGEKLFF
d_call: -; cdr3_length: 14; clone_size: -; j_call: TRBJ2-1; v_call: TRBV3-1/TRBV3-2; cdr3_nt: TGTGCCAGCAGCCAAATCGCAAGCATCTATGAGCAGTTCTTC; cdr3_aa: CASSQIASIYEQFF
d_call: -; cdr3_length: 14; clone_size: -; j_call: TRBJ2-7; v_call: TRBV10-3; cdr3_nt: TGTGCCATCAGGGGGGACATTTCGGAGGACGAGCAGTACTTC; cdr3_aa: CAIRGDISEDEQYF
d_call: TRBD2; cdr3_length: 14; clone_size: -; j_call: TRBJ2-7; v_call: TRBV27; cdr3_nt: TGTGCCAGCAGTCCGGGACTAGCCGTGTACGAGCAGTACTTC; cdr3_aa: CASSPGLAVYEQYF
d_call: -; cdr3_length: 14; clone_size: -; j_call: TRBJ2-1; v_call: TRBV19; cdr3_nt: TGTGCCAGTAGTATCCAATCAACGGGGAATGAGCAGTTCTTC; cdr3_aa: CASSIQSTGNEQFF
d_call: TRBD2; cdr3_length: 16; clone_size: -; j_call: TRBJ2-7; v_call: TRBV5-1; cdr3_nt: TGCGCCAGCAGCTCATCCGGGACTAGGGCCTTTCCCGAGCAGTACTTC; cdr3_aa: CASSSSGTRAFPEQYF
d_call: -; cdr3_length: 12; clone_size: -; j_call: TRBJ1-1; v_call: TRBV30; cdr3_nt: TGTGCCTGGAGTGTTCCAGTCACTGAAGCTTTCTTT; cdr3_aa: CAWSVPVTEAFF
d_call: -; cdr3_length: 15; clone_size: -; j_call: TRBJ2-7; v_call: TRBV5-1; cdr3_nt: TGCGCCAGCAGCTTGGGCCTGGACAGAACCTACGAGCAGTACTTC; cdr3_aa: CASSLGLDRTYEQYF
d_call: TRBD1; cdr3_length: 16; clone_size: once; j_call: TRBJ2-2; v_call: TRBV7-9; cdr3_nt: TGTGCCAGCAGCAGAGGACAGGGGGCTGACATCGGGGAGCTGTTTTTT; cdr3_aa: CASSRGQGADIGELFF
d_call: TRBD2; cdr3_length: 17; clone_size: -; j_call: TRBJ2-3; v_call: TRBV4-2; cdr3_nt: TGTGCCAGCAGCCAAGGAGGACTAGCGGGGGGTTCTGATACGCAGTATTTT; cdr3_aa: CASSQGGLAGGSDTQYF
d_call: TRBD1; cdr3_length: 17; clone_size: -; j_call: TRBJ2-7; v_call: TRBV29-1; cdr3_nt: TGCAGCGTCGTGACGACGGGGTCGGGGACAGGGGGACGCCCCCAGTACTTC; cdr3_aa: CSVVTTGSGTGGRPQYF
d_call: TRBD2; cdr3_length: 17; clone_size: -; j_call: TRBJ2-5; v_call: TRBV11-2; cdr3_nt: TGTGCCAGCAGCCCGGGTACGACTAGCGGGAGAGGAGAGACCCAGTACTTC; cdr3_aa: CASSPGTTSGRGETQYF
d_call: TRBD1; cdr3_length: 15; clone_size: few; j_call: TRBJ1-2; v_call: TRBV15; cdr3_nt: TGTGCCACCAGCAGGGATCTTGACAGGGGGGATGGCTACACCTTC; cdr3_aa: CATSRDLDRGDGYTF
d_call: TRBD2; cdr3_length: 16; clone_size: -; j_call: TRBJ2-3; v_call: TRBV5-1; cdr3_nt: TGCGCCAGCAGCCCCGGACTAGCGGGAGTAGCAGATACGCAGTATTTT; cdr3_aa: CASSPGLAGVADTQYF
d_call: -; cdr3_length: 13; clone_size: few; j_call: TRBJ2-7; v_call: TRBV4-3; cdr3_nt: TGCGCCAGCAGCCAAGATTACGGTTACGAGCAGTACTTC; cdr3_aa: CASSQDYGYEQYF
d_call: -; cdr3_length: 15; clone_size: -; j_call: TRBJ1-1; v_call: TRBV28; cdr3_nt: TGTGCCAGCAGTTTATTGGGCAGAATGAACACTGAAGCTTTCTTT; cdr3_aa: CASSLLGRMNTEAFF
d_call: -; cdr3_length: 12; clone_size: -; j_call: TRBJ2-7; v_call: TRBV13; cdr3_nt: TGTGCCAGCAGCATGACAGGCTACGAGCAGTACTTC; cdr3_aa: CASSMTGYEQYF
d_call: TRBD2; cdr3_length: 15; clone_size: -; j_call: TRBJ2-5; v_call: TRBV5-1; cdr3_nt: TGCGCCAGCAGCTTAAGCGGACGGGGGGAGGAGACCCAGTACTTC; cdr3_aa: CASSLSGRGEETQYF
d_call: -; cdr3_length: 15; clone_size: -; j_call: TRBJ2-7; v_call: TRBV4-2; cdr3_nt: TGTGCCAGCAGCCAAGTTTCTGGGAGCTCCTACGAGCAGTACTTC; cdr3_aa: CASSQVSGSSYEQYF
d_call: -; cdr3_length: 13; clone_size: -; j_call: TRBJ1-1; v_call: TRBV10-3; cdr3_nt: TGTGCCATCAGCGGGGGGATGAACACTGAAGCTTTCTTT; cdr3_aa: CAISGGMNTEAFF
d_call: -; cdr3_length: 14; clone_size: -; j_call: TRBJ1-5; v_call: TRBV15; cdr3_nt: TGTGCCACCAGCAGAGGGGGCCCCAATCAGCCCCAGCATTTT; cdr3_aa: CATSRGGPNQPQHF
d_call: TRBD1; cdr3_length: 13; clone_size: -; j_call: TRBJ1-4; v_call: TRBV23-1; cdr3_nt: TGCGCCAGCGGGACAGTAGTAAATGAAAAACTGTTTTTT; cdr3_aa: CASGTVVNEKLFF
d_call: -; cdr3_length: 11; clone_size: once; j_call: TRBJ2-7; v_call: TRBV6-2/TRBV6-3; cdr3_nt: TGTGCCAGCAGTGCCACATACGAGCAGTACTTC; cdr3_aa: CASSATYEQYF
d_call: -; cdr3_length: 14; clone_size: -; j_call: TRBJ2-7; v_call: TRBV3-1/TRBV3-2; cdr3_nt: TGTGCCAGCAGCCAAGTTTGGGACTCCCCCGAGCAGTACTTC; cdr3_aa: CASSQVWDSPEQYF
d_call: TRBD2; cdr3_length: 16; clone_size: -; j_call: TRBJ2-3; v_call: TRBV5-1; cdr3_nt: TGCGCCAGCAGCACGGGGACTAGCGGTTTAGAAGATACGCAGTATTTT; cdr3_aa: CASSTGTSGLEDTQYF
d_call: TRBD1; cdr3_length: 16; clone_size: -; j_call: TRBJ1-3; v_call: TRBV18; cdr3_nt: TGTGCCAGCTCACAGACGGGACAGGGGACTGGAAACACCATATATTTT; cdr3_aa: CASSQTGQGTGNTIYF
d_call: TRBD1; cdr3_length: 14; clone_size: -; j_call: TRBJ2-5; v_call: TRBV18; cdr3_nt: TGTGCCAGCTCGCAGACAGGGGGCGTAGAGACCCAGTACTTC; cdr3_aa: CASSQTGGVETQYF
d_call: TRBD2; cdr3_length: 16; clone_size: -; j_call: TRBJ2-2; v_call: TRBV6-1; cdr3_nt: TGTGCCAGCAGTGGAACGGGGGGGGCCCTCGCCGGGGAGCTGTTTTTT; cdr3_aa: CASSGTGGALAGELFF
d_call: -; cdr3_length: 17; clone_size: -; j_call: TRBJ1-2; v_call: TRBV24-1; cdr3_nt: TGTGCCACCAGTGATTCCCGACGCGCGGGAAGGGACTATGGCTACACCTTC; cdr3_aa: CATSDSRRAGRDYGYTF
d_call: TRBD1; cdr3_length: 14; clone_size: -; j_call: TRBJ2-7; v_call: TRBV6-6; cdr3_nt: TGTGCCAGCACCACCCCGGGACAGTCCTACGAGCAGTACTTC; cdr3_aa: CASTTPGQSYEQYF
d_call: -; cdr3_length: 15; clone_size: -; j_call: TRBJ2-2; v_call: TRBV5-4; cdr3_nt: TGTGCCAGCAGCTTGTCGACAGGATACACCGGGGAGCTGTTTTTT; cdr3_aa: CASSLSTGYTGELFF
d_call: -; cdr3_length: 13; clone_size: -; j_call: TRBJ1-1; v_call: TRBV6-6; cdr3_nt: TGTGCCAGCAGCGATGGACAGAACACTGAAGCTTTCTTT; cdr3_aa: CASSDGQNTEAFF
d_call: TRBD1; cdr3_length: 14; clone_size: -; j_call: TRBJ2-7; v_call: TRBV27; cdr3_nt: TGTGCCAGCAGTTTGGACAGGGGTTCCTACGAGCAGTACTTC; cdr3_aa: CASSLDRGSYEQYF
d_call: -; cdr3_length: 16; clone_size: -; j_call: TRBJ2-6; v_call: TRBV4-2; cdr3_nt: TGTGCCAGCAGCCCGCAACAGGGAGCTGGGGCCAACGTCCTGACTTTC; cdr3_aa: CASSPQQGAGANVLTF
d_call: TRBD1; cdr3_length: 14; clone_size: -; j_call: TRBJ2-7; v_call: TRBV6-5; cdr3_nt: TGTGCCAGCAGGCCGGCCGGACAGGGCTACGAGCAGTACTTC; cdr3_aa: CASRPAGQGYEQYF
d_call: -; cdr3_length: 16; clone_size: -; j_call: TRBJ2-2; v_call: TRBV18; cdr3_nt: TGTGCCAGCTCACCATTAACCGGTACGAACACCGGGGAGCTGTTTTTT; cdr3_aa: CASSPLTGTNTGELFF
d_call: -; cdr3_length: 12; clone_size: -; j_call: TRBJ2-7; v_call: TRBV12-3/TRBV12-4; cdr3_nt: TGTGCCAGCAGTCGACAGGCCTACGAGCAGTACTTC; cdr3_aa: CASSRQAYEQYF
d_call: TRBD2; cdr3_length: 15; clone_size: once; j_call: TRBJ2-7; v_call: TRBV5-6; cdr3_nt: TGTGCCAGCAGCTGGGGACGGGAGGGATCCTACGAGCAGTACTTC; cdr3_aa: CASSWGREGSYEQYF
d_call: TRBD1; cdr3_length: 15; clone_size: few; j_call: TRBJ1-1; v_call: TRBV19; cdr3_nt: TGTGCCAGTAGTTCAGAGGACAGGGGGCACACTGAAGCTTTCTTT; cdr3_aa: CASSSEDRGHTEAFF
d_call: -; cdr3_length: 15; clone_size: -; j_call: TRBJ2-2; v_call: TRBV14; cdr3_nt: TGTGCCAGCAGCCAAGTTGGGGGCGGCACCGGGGAGCTGTTTTTT; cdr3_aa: CASSQVGGGTGELFF
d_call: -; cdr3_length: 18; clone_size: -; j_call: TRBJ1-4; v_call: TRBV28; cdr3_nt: TGTGCCAGCAGGCAACCACCCCCTACAGAGGGTAAAGATGAAAAACTGTTTTTT; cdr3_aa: CASRQPPPTEGKDEKLFF
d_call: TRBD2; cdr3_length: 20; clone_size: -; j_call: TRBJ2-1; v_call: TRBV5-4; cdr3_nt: TGTGCCAGCAGCTTGATGGGACTAGCGGGAGGGATAAGCTCCTACAATGAGCAGTTCTTC; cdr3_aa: CASSLMGLAGGISSYNEQFF
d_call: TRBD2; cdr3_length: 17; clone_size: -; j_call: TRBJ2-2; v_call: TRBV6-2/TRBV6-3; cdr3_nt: TGTGCCAGCAGTTCCCTACGCGGGGGGCACAACACCGGGGAGCTGTTTTTT; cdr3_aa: CASSSLRGGHNTGELFF
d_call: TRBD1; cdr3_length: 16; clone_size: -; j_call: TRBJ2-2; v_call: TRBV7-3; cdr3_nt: TGTGCCAGCAGCGAAGCCGGGACAGCTTATACCGGGGAGCTGTTTTTT; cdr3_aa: CASSEAGTAYTGELFF